The 2 T cell receptor beta chains below all came from one sample that was sequenced in a study of cytomegalovirus exposure and HLA in healthy donors. In the PCR, 60 Vbeta and 13 Jbeta primers were used. Produced via immunoSEQ multiplex PCR; TCRdb's table is partial and in-frame only. The sample table includes 140,000 to 150,000 clones. Input material: PBMCs. Receptors were obtained from a male donor in good health and CMV-seronegative.

This sequence joins TRBV10-2 and TRBJ2-5, with 9 bases aligning to TRBD1. This CDR3 has 15 residues. J lost 0 bases, V lost 6 bases, and 5 bases had no gene match. Germline-derived CDR1 and CDR2 are WSHSY and SAAADI. The CDR3 region has the DNA TGCGCCAGCAGGGGACAGGGCCTGTACCAAGAGACCCAGTACTTC. Its protein product is CASRGQGLYQETQYF.

V gene TRBV11-2 combines with J gene TRBJ2-7; 11 bases align to TRBD2. V lost 3 bases, J lost 7 bases, and 5 bases stayed unmatched. Per germline, CDR1 SGHAT and CDR2 FQNNGV. This CDR3 has 14 residues. The CDR3, as DNA: TGTGCCAGCAGCTTCACTAGCGGGGGAGAGGAGCAGTACTTC. Amino acids: CASSFTSGGEEQYF.